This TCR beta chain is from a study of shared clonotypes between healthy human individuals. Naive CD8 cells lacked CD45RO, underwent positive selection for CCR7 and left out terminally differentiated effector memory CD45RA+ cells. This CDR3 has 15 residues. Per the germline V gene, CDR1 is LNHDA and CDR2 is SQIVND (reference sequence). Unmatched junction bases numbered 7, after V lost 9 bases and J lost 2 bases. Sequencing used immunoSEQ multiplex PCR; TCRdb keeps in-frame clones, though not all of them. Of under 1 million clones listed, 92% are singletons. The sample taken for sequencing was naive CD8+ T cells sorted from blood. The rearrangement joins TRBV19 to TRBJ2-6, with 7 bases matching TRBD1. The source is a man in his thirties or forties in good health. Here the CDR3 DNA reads TGTGCCAGCAGAGGGGGCCCCGCTGGGGCCAACGTCCTGACTTTC. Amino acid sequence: CASRGGPAGANVLTF.